What follows are 9 T cell receptor beta chains derived from one specimen sequenced in a study of T-cell memory formation after mild COVID-19. MiXCR, run by TCRdb on the 5' RACE reads, gives a single entry per CDR3 protein. The data contain approximately 300,000 distinct CDR3 sequences, about a sixth of them singletons. The sequencing input was PBMCs or a T cell subset sorted from them (not recorded which). These receptors all come from a man between 18 and 35 years old who had mild COVID-19 (a few samples of this study predate the infection). Cell type and time point are not known.

The chain carries TRBV19 and TRBJ1-5; 8 nucleotides agree with TRBD1. V was clipped by 3 bases and J by 7 bases; unmatched bases: 2. Germline lookup yields CDR1 LNHDA and CDR2 SQIVND (reference sequence). The CDR3 consists of 13 residues. CDR3 in amino acids: CASSMDREQPQHF. Here the CDR3 DNA reads TGTGCCAGTAGTATGGACAGGGAACAGCCCCAGCATTTT.

The V call is TRBV20-1, the J call TRBJ2-2; D remains unclear. V gave up 0 bases and J gave up 6 bases, with 14 bases separating them. The germline gives CDR1 DFQATT, CDR2 SNEGSKA (reference sequence). CDR3 size: 15 residues. CDR3 DNA sequence: TGCAGTGCTAGAGATAGCAGGTTCTTGGCCGGGGAGCTGTTTTTT. This sequence encodes CSARDSRFLAGELFF.

The chain has TRBV15 and TRBJ2-4; D remains unclear. Germline V gene lookup returns CDR1 LNHNV and CDR2 YYDKDF (reference sequence). The CDR3 contains 15 residues. Trimming pared 0 bases from V and 4 bases from J, leaving 10 bases between. Written as DNA, the CDR3 is TGTGCCACCAGCAGAGATTCCCCTTCTAAAAACATTCAGTACTTC. Amino acids: CATSRDSPSKNIQYF.

This clonotype has more than one count but fewer than ten. The V gene is TRBV20-1, the J gene TRBJ2-7; no reliable D call. The CDR3 sequence is 13 residues long. Per germline, CDR1 DFQATT and CDR2 SNEGSKA (reference sequence). The V and J ends lost 0 bases and 7 bases respectively, with 13 bases between them. The CDR3 sequence is CSAREAGSWEQYF. The CDR3, as DNA: TGCAGTGCTAGAGAGGCAGGTTCTTGGGAGCAGTACTTC.

This clonotype was seen a handful of times. The chain joins TRBV7-2 to TRBJ2-2; D call uncertain. CDR3 length equals 15 residues. Germline values: CDR1 SGHTA, CDR2 FQGNSA. Deletions cut 5 bases from V and 4 bases from J, with 14 bases between. This CDR3 reads CASSLRTRGTGELFF. CDR3 nucleotides: TGTGCCAGCAGCCTTAGGACGAGAGGCACCGGGGAGCTGTTTTTT.

The rearrangement links TRBV4-3 to TRBJ2-1; 10 positions agree with TRBD2. The CDR3 sequence is 19 residues long. CDR1 LGHNA and CDR2 YSLEER come from the germline V gene. V shed 1 base, J shed 3 bases, and the junction held 12 bases outside the gene matches. The CDR3 DNA sequence: TGCGCCAGCAGCCAAGTTTGGGGTAGCGGGGGGCCAAACTACAATGAGCAGTTCTTC. Protein: CASSQVWGSGGPNYNEQFF.

The chain joins TRBV5-1 to TRBJ2-1; 10 positions match TRBD2. After removal of 6 bases from V and 7 bases from J, the junction contained 13 bases not matched to a gene. The germline V gene has CDR1 SGHRS and CDR2 YFSETQ. The CDR3 contains 16 residues. CDR3 protein: CASMERAGGHRNEQFF. CDR3 nucleotides: TGCGCCAGCATGGAAAGAGCGGGGGGGCATAGGAATGAGCAGTTCTTC.

The chain has TRBV10-2 and TRBJ2-1; D is perhaps TRBD2 (5 bases). The CDR3 contains 10 residues. Germline V gene lookup returns CDR1 WSHSY and CDR2 SAAADI. V lost 4 bases and J lost 14, with 9 bases in between. The CDR3 DNA reads as TGCGCCAGCAGTGCGGGGTTGAAGTTCTTC. Its translation is CASSAGLKFF.

This clonotype was counted many times. The genes are TRBV29-1 and TRBJ2-3, with D possibly matching TRBD2 (5 bases). The V end was cut by 7 bases, the J end by 1 base, with 6 bases between. Germline CDR1 and CDR2: SQVTM and ANQGSEA. The CDR3 is 11 amino acids. Written as DNA, the CDR3 is TGCAGCGCAGCGGGCACAGATACGCAGTATTTT. Protein product: CSAAGTDTQYF.